The sequence of this T cell receptor beta chain was determined in a study of Graves' ophthalmopathy and Graves' hyperthyroidism. CDR1 and CDR2 (germline): MNHNS, SASEGT. CDR3 size: 15 residues. V gave up 0 bases and J gave up 1 base, with 9 bases separating them. No progression to ophthalmopathy over 18 months defined stable hyperthyroidism. Certain patients were not enrolled. These were patients with other autoimmune diseases, uncontrolled infections, pregnancy or lactation. This clonotype was observed many times. Beta-chain TCR CDR3 regions were amplified from RNA transcripts. An initial RT-PCR round employing HTBI primers preceded a second-round multiplex PCR. Each CDR3 protein gets one entry after TCRdb re-called the multiplex PCR reads with MiXCR. This sample carries about 390,000 distinct CDR3 sequences, 15% to 19% of them seen once, and the ten largest clones take about 7%.

The clonotype originates from a woman between 18 and 29 years old with stable Graves' hyperthyroidism. Sequencing was done on a sample of peripheral blood. The V call is TRBV6-1, the J call TRBJ2-5; possibly TRBD1 for D (5 bases). In nucleotides, the CDR3 is TGTGCCAGCAGTGAAGCAGGCAGGGTCCAAGAGACCCAGTACTTC. Protein product: CASSEAGRVQETQYF.